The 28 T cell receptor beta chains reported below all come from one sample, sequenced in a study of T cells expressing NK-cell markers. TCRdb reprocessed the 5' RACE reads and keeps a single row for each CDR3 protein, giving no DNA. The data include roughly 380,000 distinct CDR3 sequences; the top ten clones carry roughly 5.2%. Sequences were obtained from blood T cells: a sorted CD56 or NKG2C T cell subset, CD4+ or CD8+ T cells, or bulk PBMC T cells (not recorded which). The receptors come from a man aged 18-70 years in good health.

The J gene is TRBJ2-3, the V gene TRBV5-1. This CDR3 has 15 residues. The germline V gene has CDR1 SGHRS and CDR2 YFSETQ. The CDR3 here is CASSMADSSTDTQYF.

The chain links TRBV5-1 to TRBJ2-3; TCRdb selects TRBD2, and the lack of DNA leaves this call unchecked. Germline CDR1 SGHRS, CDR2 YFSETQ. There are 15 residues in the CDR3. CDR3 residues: CASSHSRGVTDTQYF.

The CDR3 spells CASTGQGRAEAFF. The V and J genes are TRBV6-6 and TRBJ1-1; no DNA is available, so the TRBD1 call from TCRdb remains unchecked. The CDR3 is 13 residues long. The germline gives CDR1 MNHNY, CDR2 SVGAGI (reference sequence).

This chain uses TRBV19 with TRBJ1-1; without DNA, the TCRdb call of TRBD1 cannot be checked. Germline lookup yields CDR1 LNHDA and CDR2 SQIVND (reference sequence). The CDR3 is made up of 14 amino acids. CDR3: CASSIGGRQAEAFF.

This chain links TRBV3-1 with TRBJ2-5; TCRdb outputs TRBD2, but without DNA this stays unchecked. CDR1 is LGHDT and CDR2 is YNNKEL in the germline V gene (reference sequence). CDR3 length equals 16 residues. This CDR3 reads CASSQRLEGRWETQYF.

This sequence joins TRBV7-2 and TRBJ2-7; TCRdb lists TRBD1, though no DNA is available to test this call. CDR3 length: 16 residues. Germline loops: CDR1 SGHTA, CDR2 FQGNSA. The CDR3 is CASSSGGGGSSYEQYF.

The CDR3 sequence is CASSSPPLTEAFF. The chain carries TRBV5-1 and TRBJ1-1; with no DNA, the TCRdb D assignment of TRBD1 cannot be verified. This CDR3 contains 13 residues. CDR1 is SGHRS and CDR2 is YFSETQ in the germline V gene.

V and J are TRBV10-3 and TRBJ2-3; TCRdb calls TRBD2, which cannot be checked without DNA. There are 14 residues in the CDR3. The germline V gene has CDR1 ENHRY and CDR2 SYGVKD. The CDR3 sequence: CAISLLASTDTQYF.

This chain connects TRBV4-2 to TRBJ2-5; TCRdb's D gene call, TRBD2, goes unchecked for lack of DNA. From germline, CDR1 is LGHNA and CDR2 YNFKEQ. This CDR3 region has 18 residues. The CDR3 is CASSPGLAGGLYQETQYF.

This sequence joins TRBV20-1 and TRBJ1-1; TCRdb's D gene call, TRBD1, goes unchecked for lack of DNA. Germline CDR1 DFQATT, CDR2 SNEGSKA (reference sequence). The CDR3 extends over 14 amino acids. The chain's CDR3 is CSASPPRQVTEAFF.

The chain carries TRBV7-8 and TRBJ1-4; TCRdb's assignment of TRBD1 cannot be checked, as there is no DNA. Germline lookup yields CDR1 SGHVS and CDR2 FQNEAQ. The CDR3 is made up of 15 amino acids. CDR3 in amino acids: CASSLSQGAQEKLFF.

The CDR3 reads CASSSFGGRETQYF. The chain has TRBV4-2 and TRBJ2-5; TCRdb proposes TRBD2, but this gene call is untestable without DNA. CDR3 length equals 14 residues. CDR1 and CDR2 from the germline V gene are LGHNA and YNFKEQ.

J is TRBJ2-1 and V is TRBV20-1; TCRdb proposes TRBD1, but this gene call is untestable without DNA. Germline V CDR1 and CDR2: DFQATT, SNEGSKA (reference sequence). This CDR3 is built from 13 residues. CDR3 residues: CSAPALGGAEQFF.

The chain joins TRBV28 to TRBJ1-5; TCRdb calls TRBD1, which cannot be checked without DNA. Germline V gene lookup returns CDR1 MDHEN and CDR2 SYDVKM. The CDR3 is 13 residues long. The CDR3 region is CASRPDRGSPQHF.

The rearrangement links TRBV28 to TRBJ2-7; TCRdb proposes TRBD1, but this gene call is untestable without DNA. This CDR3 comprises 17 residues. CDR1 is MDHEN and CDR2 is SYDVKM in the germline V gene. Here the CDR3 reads CASSPEGQGASFRSQYF. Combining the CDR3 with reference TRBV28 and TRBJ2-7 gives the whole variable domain DVKVTQSSRYLVKRTGEKVFLECVQDMDHENMFWYRQDPGLGLRLIYFSYDVKMKEKGDIPEGYSVSREKKERFSLILESASTNQTSMYLCASSPEGQGASFRSQYFGPGTRLTVT.

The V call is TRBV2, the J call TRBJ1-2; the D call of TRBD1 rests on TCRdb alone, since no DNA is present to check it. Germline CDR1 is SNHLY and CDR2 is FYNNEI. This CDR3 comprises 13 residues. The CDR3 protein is CASSPAPAGGYTF.

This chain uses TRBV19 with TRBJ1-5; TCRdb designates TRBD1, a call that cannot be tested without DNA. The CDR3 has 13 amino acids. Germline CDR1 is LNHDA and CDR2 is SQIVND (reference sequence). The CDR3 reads CASHQGFYQPQHF. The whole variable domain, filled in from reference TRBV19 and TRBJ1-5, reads DGGITQSPKYLFRKEGQNVTLSCEQNLNHDAMYWYRQDPGQGLRLIYYSQIVNDFQKGDIAEGYSVSREKKESFPLTVTSAQKNPTAFYLCASHQGFYQPQHFGDGTRLSIL.

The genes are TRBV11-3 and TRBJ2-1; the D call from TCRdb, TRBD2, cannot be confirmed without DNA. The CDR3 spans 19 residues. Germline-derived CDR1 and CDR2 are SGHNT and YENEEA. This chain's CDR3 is CASSLGESLAGARYNEQFF.

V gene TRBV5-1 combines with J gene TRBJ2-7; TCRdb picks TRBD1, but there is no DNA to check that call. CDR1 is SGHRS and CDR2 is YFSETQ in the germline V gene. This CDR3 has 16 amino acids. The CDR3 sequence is CASSLHYFQGTNEQYF.

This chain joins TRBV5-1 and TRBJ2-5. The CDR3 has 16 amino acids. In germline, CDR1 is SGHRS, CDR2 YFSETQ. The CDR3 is CASSLVKGTGQETQYF. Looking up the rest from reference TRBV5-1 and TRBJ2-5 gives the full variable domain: KAGVTQTPRYLIKTRGQQVTLSCSPISGHRSVSWYQQTPGQGLQFLFEYFSETQRNKGNFPGRFSGRQFSNSRSEMNVSTLELGDSALYLCASSLVKGTGQETQYFGPGTRLLVL.

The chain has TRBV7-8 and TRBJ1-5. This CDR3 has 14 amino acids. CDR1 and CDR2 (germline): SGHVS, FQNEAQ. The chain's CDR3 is CASSVHESNQPQHF.

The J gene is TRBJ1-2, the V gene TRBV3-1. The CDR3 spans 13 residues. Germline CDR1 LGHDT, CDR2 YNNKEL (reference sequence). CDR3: CASSQSGSYGYTF.

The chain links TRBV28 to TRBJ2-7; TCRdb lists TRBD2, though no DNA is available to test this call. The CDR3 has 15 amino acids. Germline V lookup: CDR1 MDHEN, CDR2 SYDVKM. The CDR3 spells CASSLGGRRSYEQYF.

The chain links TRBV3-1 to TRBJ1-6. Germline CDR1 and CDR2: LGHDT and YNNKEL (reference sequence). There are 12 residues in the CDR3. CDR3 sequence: CASGQANSPLHF.

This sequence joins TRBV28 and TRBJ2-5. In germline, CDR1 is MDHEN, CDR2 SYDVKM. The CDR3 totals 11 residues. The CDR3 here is CASSRTVWRYF.

CDR3 amino acids: CASSSNRGLAGRDTQYF. The rearrangement uses TRBV9 and TRBJ2-3; TCRdb's D call of TRBD2 is untestable without DNA. The CDR3 covers 17 residues. Germline V gives CDR1 SGDLS, CDR2 YYNGEE.

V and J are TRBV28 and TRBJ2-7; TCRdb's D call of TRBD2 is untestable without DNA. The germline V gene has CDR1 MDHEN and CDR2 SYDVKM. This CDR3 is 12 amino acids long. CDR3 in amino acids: CASREGRYEQYF.

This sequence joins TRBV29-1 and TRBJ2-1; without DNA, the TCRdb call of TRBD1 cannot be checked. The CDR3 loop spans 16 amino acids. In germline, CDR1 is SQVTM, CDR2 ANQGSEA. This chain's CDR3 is CSVRVQGHPRDNEQFF.